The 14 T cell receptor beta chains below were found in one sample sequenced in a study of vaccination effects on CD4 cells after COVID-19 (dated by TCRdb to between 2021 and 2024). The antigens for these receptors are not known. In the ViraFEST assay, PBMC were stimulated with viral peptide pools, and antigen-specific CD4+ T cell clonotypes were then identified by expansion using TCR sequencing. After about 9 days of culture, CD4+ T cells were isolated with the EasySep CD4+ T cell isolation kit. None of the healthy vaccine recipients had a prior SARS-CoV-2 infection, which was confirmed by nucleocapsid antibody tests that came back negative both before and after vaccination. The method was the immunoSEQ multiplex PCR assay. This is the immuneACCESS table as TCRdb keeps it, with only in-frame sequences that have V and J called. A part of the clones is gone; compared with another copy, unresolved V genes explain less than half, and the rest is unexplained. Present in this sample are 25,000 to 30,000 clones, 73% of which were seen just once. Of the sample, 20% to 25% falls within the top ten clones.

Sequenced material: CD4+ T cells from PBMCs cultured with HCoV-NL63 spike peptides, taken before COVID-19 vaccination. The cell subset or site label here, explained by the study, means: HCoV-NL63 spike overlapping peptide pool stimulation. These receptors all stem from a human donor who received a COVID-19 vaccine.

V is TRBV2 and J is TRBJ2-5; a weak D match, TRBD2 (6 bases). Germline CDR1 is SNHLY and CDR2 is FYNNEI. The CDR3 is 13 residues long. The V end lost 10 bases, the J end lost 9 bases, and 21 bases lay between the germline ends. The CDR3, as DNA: TGTGCCACCCGGGACTCTCCGCTTGGGGCCCAGTACTTC. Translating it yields CATRDSPLGAQYF. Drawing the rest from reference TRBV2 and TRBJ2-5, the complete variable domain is EPEVTQTPSHQVTQMGQEVILRCVPISNHLYFYWYRQILGQKVEFLVSFYNNEISEKSEIFDDQFSVERPDGSNFTLKIRSTKLEDSAMYFCATRDSPLGAQYFGPGTRLLVL.

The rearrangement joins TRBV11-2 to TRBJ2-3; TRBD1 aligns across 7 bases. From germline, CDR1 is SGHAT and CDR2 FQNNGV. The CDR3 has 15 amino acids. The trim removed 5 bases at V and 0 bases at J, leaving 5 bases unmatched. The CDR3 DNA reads TGTGCCAGCAGCCGGACAGGTCTCAGCACAGATACGCAGTATTTT. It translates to CASSRTGLSTDTQYF.

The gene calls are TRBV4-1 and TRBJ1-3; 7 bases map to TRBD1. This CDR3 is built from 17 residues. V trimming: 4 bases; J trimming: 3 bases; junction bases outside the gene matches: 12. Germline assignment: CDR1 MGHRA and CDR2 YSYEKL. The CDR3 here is CASSLRTGFGDGNTIYF. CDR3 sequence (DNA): TGCGCCAGCAGCCTACGGACAGGCTTCGGGGATGGAAACACCATATATTTT.

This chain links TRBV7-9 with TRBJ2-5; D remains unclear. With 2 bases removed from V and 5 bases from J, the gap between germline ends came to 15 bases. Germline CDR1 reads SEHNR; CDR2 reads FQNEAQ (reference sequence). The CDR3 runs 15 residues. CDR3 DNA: TGTGCCAGCAGCTTACCTTTTGCAGGTTTGGAGACCCAGTACTTC. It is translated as CASSLPFAGLETQYF.

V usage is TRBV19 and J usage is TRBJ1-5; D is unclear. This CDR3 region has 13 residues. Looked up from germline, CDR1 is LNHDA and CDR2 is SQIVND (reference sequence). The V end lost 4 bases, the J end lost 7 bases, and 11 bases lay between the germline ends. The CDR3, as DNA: TGTGCCAGTAGTAAGGACCCCTTGCAGCCCCAGCATTTT. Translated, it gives CASSKDPLQPQHF.

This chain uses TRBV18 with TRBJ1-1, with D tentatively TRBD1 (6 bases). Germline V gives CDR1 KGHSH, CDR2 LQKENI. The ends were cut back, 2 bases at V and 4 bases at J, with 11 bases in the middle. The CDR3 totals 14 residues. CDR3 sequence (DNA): TGTGCCAGCTCACCAAATGGGGGCGGCACTGAAGCTTTCTTT. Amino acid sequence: CASSPNGGGTEAFF.

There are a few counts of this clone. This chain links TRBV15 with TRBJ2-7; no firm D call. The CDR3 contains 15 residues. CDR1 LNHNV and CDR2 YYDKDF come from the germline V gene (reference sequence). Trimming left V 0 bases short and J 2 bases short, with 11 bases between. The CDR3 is CATSRERGGTYEQYF. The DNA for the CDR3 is TGTGCCACCAGCAGAGAAAGAGGCGGAACCTACGAGCAGTACTTC.

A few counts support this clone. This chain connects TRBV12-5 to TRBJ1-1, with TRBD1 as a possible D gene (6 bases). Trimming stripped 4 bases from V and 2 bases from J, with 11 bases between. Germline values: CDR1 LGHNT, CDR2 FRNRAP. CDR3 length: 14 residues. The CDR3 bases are TGTGCTAGTGGTTGGATGACAGGAAACACTGAAGCTTTCTTT. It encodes CASGWMTGNTEAFF.

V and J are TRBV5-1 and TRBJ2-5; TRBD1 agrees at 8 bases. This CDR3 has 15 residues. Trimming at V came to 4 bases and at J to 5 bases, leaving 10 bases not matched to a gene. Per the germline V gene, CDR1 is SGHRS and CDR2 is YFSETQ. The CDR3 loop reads CASSPIDRGRETQYF. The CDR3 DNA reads TGCGCCAGCAGCCCAATTGACAGGGGCAGGGAGACCCAGTACTTC.

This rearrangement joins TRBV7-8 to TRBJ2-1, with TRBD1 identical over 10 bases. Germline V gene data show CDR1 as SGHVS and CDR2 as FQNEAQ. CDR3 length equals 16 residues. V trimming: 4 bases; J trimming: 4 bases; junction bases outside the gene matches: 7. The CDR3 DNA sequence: TGTGCCAGCAGCTCAGGCCCGGGACAGGGGTACAATGAGCAGTTCTTC. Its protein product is CASSSGPGQGYNEQFF.

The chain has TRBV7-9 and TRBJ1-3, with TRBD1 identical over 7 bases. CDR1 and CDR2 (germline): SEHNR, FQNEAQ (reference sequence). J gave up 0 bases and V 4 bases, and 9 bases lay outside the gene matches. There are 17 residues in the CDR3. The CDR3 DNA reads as TGTGCCAGCAGCTCTCAACAGGGGCTTTCCTCTGGAAACACCATATATTTT. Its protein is CASSSQQGLSSGNTIYF.

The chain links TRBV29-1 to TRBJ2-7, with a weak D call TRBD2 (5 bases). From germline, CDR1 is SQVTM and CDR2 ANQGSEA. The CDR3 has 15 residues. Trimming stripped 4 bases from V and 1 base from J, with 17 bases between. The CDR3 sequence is CSVGTYDGKSYEQYF. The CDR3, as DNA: TGCAGCGTTGGTACATACGACGGGAAGTCCTACGAGCAGTACTTC.

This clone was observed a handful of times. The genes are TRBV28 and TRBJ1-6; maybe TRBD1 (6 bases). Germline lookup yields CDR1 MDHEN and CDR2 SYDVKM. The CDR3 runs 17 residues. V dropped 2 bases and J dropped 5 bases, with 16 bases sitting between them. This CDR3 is CASSLHISDRNNSPLHF. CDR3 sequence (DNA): TGTGCCAGCAGTTTACACATATCGGACAGAAATAATTCACCCCTCCACTTT.

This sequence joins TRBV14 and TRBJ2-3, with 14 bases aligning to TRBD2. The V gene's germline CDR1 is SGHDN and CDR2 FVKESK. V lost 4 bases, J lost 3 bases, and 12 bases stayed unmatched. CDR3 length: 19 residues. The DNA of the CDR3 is TGTGCCAGCAGCCCGGGACTAGCGGGAGTCTTCCGGATGACAGATACGCAGTATTTT. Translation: CASSPGLAGVFRMTDTQYF.